The present TCR beta chain was sequenced within a study of T cell responses to AZD1222 COVID-19 vaccine. At the level of the study: Pooling of second doses given at about 4 or about 12 weeks was done. Findings of the study overall: A mostly white British donor set with more females was recruited, and clonal diversity was possibly underestimated. Spike-wide coverage was observed for vaccine-associated CD4 TCRs, with dominant responses at 160-218 and 743-854.

The germline gives CDR1 SQVTM, CDR2 ANQGSEA. Between the trimmed V and J ends, which lost 7 bases and 3 bases, there was a span of 7 bases. CDR3 length: 10 residues. As concerns this clone: The antigen is undetermined.

Profiling relied on immunoSEQ multiplex PCR, and the TCRdb table lists in-frame clones only, not all of them. The table includes fewer than 150,000 clones, about 90% detected once. The chain combines TRBV29-1 with TRBJ2-7; D ambiguous. Sequences were derived from peripheral blood, sampled on day 0 of AZD1222 vaccination. The receptor comes from an adult in good health. The DNA for the CDR3 is TGCAGCGCGGCAGACTACGAGCAGTACTTC. Translated, it gives CSAADYEQYF.